These 15 T cell receptor beta chains originate from one sample sequenced in a study of T-cell reconstitution after alpha-beta-depleted transplantation in children. Using unique molecular identifiers, the investigators prepared the TCRbeta library. TCRdb called the PCR reads again in MiXCR, with one record for every CDR3 protein. The sample carries approximately 350,000 distinct CDR3 sequences, over 9% recorded once. The sequences come from PBMCs from the stem cell graft donor, collected from the stem cell graft. The receptors were gathered from a human donor who donated a stem cell graft to a child with acute lymphoblastic leukemia.

The gene calls are TRBV7-2 and TRBJ2-3, with 9 bases aligning to TRBD2. Germline CDR1 reads SGHTA; CDR2 reads FQGNSA. V trimming: 1 base; J trimming: 3 bases; junction bases outside the gene matches: 5. The CDR3 is 16 residues long. The CDR3, as DNA: TGTGCCAGCAGCTTAGAAGGCGGGAGGGCTACAGATACGCAGTATTTT. It yields the protein CASSLEGGRATDTQYF. The full variable domain, with the rest looked up from reference TRBV7-2 and TRBJ2-3, is GAGVSQSPSNKVTEKGKDVELRCDPISGHTALYWYRQSLGQGLEFLIYFQGNSAPDKSGLPSDRFSAERTGGSVSTLTIQRTQQEDSAVYLCASSLEGGRATDTQYFGPGTRLTVL.

The J gene is TRBJ2-7, the V gene TRBV7-9; D might be TRBD1 (6 bases). The CDR3 loop spans 14 amino acids. V lost 4 bases and J lost 7, with 17 bases in between. CDR1 and CDR2 (germline): SEHNR, FQNEAQ (reference sequence). CDR3 sequence (DNA): TGTGCCAGCAGCTCTACACAGGGAGCAAGGGAGCAGTACTTC. Protein: CASSSTQGAREQYF.

The rearrangement joins TRBV3-1 to TRBJ2-7; tentatively, D is TRBD2 (7 bases). This CDR3 has 14 residues. Germline CDR1 LGHDT, CDR2 YNNKEL (reference sequence). V lost 4 bases to trimming and J lost 0 bases, with 10 bases between them. The DNA of the CDR3 is TGTGCCAGCAGCCCAGGGGACTACTCCTACGAGCAGTACTTC. This translates into CASSPGDYSYEQYF.

Only a few counts were recorded for this clonotype. V and J are TRBV7-3 and TRBJ2-5; D is possibly TRBD2 (5 bases). The CDR3 is made up of 17 amino acids. Trimming took off 1 base at V and 5 bases at J, with 20 bases between the two ends. Germline V gives CDR1 SGHTA, CDR2 FQGTGA. CDR3 sequence (DNA): TGTGCCAGCAGCTTAAGTGGCCTCTTGGACTCCCCCGAGACCCAGTACTTC. It encodes CASSLSGLLDSPETQYF.

The sample holds a few counts of this clonotype. V and J are TRBV7-3 and TRBJ1-3, with D tentatively TRBD1 (6 bases). The CDR3 is 15 amino acids. Germline values: CDR1 SGHTA, CDR2 FQGTGA. With 4 bases removed from V and 4 bases from J, the gap between germline ends came to 14 bases. The chain's CDR3 is CASSSGQSYGNTIYF. CDR3 DNA: TGTGCCAGCAGCTCCGGACAGTCTTACGGAAACACCATATATTTT.

This clonotype was seen many times. This rearrangement joins TRBV12-3 or TRBV12-4 to TRBJ1-1; perhaps TRBD1 as D (6 bases). CDR3 length: 13 amino acids. V was cut by 3 bases and J by 7 bases, with 12 bases left in between. The CDR3 here is CASSFGQYDEAFF. DNA for the CDR3: TGTGCCAGCAGTTTTGGACAGTACGATGAAGCTTTCTTT.

The chain carries TRBV4-1 and TRBJ2-1; D gene uncertain. The germline V gene encodes CDR1 MGHRA and CDR2 YSYEKL. V was shortened by 0 bases and J by 0 bases, with 9 bases between the two germline ends. This CDR3 spans 16 amino acids. For the CDR3, the DNA is TGCGCCAGCAGCCAAGATCCAGTCGGCTCCTACAATGAGCAGTTCTTC. Amino acid sequence: CASSQDPVGSYNEQFF.

This clonotype was detected only a few times. The rearrangement joins TRBV4-3 to TRBJ1-5; the D is unclear. Germline values: CDR1 LGHNA, CDR2 YSLEER. The V and J ends lost 0 bases and 4 bases respectively, with 10 bases between them. This CDR3 has 15 residues. CDR3 residues: CASSQDGWGNQPQHF. The CDR3 DNA reads as TGCGCCAGCAGCCAAGACGGTTGGGGAAATCAGCCCCAGCATTTT.

This sequence joins TRBV5-1 and TRBJ2-6; D call uncertain. Per the germline V gene, CDR1 is SGHRS and CDR2 is YFSETQ. This CDR3 spans 17 amino acids. V was shortened by 0 bases and J by 0 bases, with 10 bases between the two germline ends. CDR3 in DNA: TGCGCCAGCAGCTTGGCTACGGCAGGCTCTGGGGCCAACGTCCTGACTTTC. Translated, it gives CASSLATAGSGANVLTF.

V is TRBV18 and J is TRBJ2-7; 11 bases map to TRBD1. The CDR3 contains 15 residues. Trimming took 3 bases from V and 6 from J; bases not matched to a gene: 7. Germline assignment: CDR1 KGHSH and CDR2 LQKENI. The CDR3 reads CASSPGQGALGEQYF. CDR3 sequence (DNA): TGTGCCAGCTCACCCGGACAGGGGGCATTGGGCGAGCAGTACTTC.

This clonotype was detected many times. This sequence joins TRBV20-1 and TRBJ2-1, with no clear D. The V gene's germline CDR1 is DFQATT and CDR2 SNEGSKA (reference sequence). The CDR3 has 16 residues. V lost 3 bases and J lost 4, with 19 bases in between. This CDR3 reads CSARGGNRHDYNEQFF. In DNA, the CDR3 is TGCAGTGCTAGGGGCGGAAACCGACACGATTACAATGAGCAGTTCTTC.

The sample holds many counts of this clonotype. The chain has TRBV29-1 and TRBJ2-2; perhaps TRBD2 as D (5 bases). Trimming pared 7 bases from V and 4 bases from J, leaving 10 bases between. The germline V gene has CDR1 SQVTM and CDR2 ANQGSEA. This CDR3 has 12 residues. DNA of the CDR3: TGCAGCGCCACACGGGGCACCGGGGAGCTGTTTTTT. Protein product: CSATRGTGELFF.

This clonotype appeared a few times. This chain joins TRBV6-2 or TRBV6-3 and TRBJ2-1, with TRBD2 matching 7 bases. Per the germline V gene, CDR1 is MNHEY and CDR2 is SVGEGT. This CDR3 region has 15 residues. V was clipped by 5 bases and J by 4 bases; unmatched bases: 8. The CDR3 nucleotides read TGTGCCAGCAGTCCTAGCGGAGGGATTTACAATGAGCAGTTCTTC. This codes for CASSPSGGIYNEQFF.

The table lists this clonotype with many counts. The V call is TRBV6-1, the J call TRBJ2-5, with D perhaps TRBD2 (5 bases). The length of the CDR3 is 15 residues. CDR1 and CDR2 (germline): MNHNS, SASEGT. V was cut by 1 base and J by 5 bases, with 14 bases left in between. This CDR3 is CASSEVGGLGETQYF. CDR3 coding DNA: TGTGCCAGCAGTGAAGTGGGCGGGCTAGGGGAGACCCAGTACTTC.

This clonotype was observed a few times. V is TRBV4-3 and J is TRBJ2-5, with 9 bases matching TRBD1. The CDR3 contains 16 residues. Germline trimming cut 1 base from V and 5 bases from J; bases unmatched to any gene: 8. CDR1 is LGHNA, CDR2 YSLEER, per germline. The CDR3 sequence: CASSQGPTGGRETQYF. The CDR3 bases are TGCGCCAGCAGCCAAGGCCCGACAGGGGGAAGGGAGACCCAGTACTTC.